The 19 T cell receptor beta chains given below trace back to one sample, sequenced in a study of blood T cell repertoires in COVID-19. Measured with immunoSEQ multiplex PCR; TCRdb has only the in-frame clones, and not every one. Of 350,000 to 450,000 clones listed, around 92% are singletons. Input material: peripheral blood. Receptors originate from a man aged 40-49 years with acute or convalescent COVID-19.

V gene TRBV28 combines with J gene TRBJ2-7; TRBD2 aligns across 7 bases. Trimming took 6 bases from V and 4 from J; bases not matched to a gene: 9. The CDR3 consists of 14 residues. CDR1 MDHEN and CDR2 SYDVKM come from the germline V gene. CDR3 loop: CASREGGPIYEQYF. CDR3 in DNA: TGTGCCAGCAGGGAGGGAGGGCCGATTTACGAGCAGTACTTC. Variable domain in full (rest from reference TRBV28 and TRBJ2-7): DVKVTQSSRYLVKRTGEKVFLECVQDMDHENMFWYRQDPGLGLRLIYFSYDVKMKEKGDIPEGYSVSREKKERFSLILESASTNQTSMYLCASREGGPIYEQYFGPGTRLTVT.

This clone was observed once. The chain links TRBV10-3 to TRBJ1-1; 7 bases align to TRBD1. J was trimmed by 6 bases and V by 0 bases; bases with no gene match: 7. The germline CDR1 and CDR2 sequences are ENHRY and SYGVKD. The CDR3 sequence is 15 residues long. CDR3 DNA: TGTGCCATCAGTGAGTCCGCAGGGGGACGCCCTGAAGCTTTCTTT. Its protein product is CAISESAGGRPEAFF.

The V and J genes are TRBV4-2 and TRBJ1-1; D unresolved. V dropped 0 bases and J dropped 6 bases, with 11 bases sitting between them. The germline CDR1 and CDR2 sequences are LGHNA and YNFKEQ. The CDR3 spans 14 residues. This chain's CDR3 is CASSQDHQVSEAFF. The CDR3 bases are TGTGCCAGCAGCCAAGATCACCAGGTCTCTGAAGCTTTCTTT.

This rearrangement joins TRBV5-6 to TRBJ2-7; perhaps TRBD1 as D (6 bases). The V and J ends lost 4 bases and 3 bases respectively, with 17 bases between them. There are 15 residues in the CDR3. Germline CDR1 and CDR2: SGHDT and YYEEEE. CDR3: CASSNPLTGVYEQYF. The CDR3 coding sequence is TGTGCCAGCAGCAACCCCTTGACAGGCGTCTACGAGCAGTACTTC.

This chain links TRBV5-1 with TRBJ2-1; possible D gene TRBD2, 6 bases. The CDR3 contains 14 residues. Germline assignment: CDR1 SGHRS and CDR2 YFSETQ. V gave up 6 bases and J gave up 1 base, with 11 bases separating them. CDR3 sequence: CASMMSGSYNEQFF. DNA for the CDR3: TGCGCCAGCATGATGAGCGGGTCCTACAATGAGCAGTTCTTC.

J is TRBJ1-4 and V is TRBV9; 7 bases map to TRBD1. CDR3 length equals 14 residues. The V segment lost 4 bases and the J segment 8 bases; nucleotides outside the gene matches: 8. Germline V gene sequence: CDR1 SGDLS, CDR2 YYNGEE. The CDR3 is CASSPTGLGEKLFF. The CDR3 DNA follows: TGTGCCAGCAGCCCGACAGGGTTGGGGGAAAAACTGTTTTTT.

This clone was counted a single time. The same CDR3 can be traced to other DNA sequences in this sample. The rearrangement joins TRBV6-2 or TRBV6-3 to TRBJ1-6; possible D gene TRBD1, 5 bases. CDR3 length: 14 amino acids. CDR1 and CDR2 from the germline V gene are MNHEY and SVGEGT. Trimming left V 0 bases short and J 7 bases short, with 7 bases between. The CDR3, as DNA: TGTGCCAGCAGTTACTCGGGGGGAAATTCACCCCTCCACTTT. This gives the protein CASSYSGGNSPLHF.

This clone has just one count. The rearrangement uses TRBV6-2 or TRBV6-3 and TRBJ2-7; D not certain. The CDR3 is 13 amino acids. V lost 2 bases and J 2 bases, leaving 7 bases between the germline ends. Per the germline V gene, CDR1 is MNHEY and CDR2 is SVGEGT. CDR3 amino acids: CASSYLPTYEQYF. The CDR3 coding sequence is TGTGCCAGCAGTTACCTACCGACCTACGAGCAGTACTTC.

A single count supports this clone. The J gene is TRBJ2-6, the V gene TRBV12-5, with D perhaps matching TRBD2 (5 bases). This CDR3 has 15 amino acids. V gave up 2 bases and J gave up 2 bases, with 7 bases separating them. Germline CDR1 is LGHNT and CDR2 is FRNRAP. This chain's CDR3 is CASGLPGAGANVLTF. The CDR3 bases are TGTGCTAGTGGTTTGCCCGGGGCTGGGGCCAACGTCCTGACTTTC. The variable domain in full, with the rest retrieved from reference TRBV12-5 and TRBJ2-6, is DARVTQTPRHKVTEMGQEVTMRCQPILGHNTVFWYRQTMMQGLELLAYFRNRAPLDDSGMPKDRFSAEMPDATLATLKIQPSEPRDSAVYFCASGLPGAGANVLTFGAGSRLTVL.

The V call is TRBV10-3, the J call TRBJ1-2; the match to TRBD1 covers 8 bases. V lost 0 bases, J lost 7 bases, and 4 bases stayed unmatched. The CDR3 is 14 residues long. Per the germline V gene, CDR1 is ENHRY and CDR2 is SYGVKD. DNA of the CDR3: TGTGCCATCAGTGAGTCGGGACAGGATAGTGGCTACACCTTC. This encodes CAISESGQDSGYTF.

The V gene is TRBV28, the J gene TRBJ1-5; TRBD1 might be the D (6 bases). This CDR3 is built from 13 residues. V was shortened by 10 bases and J by 4 bases, with 14 bases between the two germline ends. The germline V gene has CDR1 MDHEN and CDR2 SYDVKM. The CDR3 coding sequence is TGTGCCACCGCCGACAGGTTAAATCAGCCCCAGCATTTT. Amino acid sequence: CATADRLNQPQHF.

The V gene is TRBV7-9, the J gene TRBJ1-1; maybe TRBD1 (5 bases). Per germline, CDR1 SEHNR and CDR2 FQNEAQ (reference sequence). CDR3 length equals 15 residues. V lost 5 bases, J lost 1 base, and 14 bases lay in between. CDR3 sequence: CASSPDSISNTEAFF. Written as DNA, the CDR3 is TGTGCCAGCAGCCCAGACAGCATCTCGAACACTGAAGCTTTCTTT.

This clone is a singleton in its sample. The gene calls are TRBV4-1 and TRBJ1-1, with 7 bases fitting TRBD1. The J segment lost 6 bases and the V segment lost 6 bases, leaving 4 bases of the junction unmatched. The CDR3 spans 12 residues. Per germline, CDR1 MGHRA and CDR2 YSYEKL. Written as DNA, the CDR3 is TGCGCCAGCAGAACAGGGACAGCTGAAGCTTTCTTT. Protein: CASRTGTAEAFF.

V usage is TRBV9 and J usage is TRBJ2-1; 10 nucleotides align to TRBD1. Germline V gene data show CDR1 as SGDLS and CDR2 as YYNGEE. The CDR3 contains 15 residues. J was trimmed by 4 bases and V by 4 bases; bases with no gene match: 5. The CDR3 spells CASSPRTGGYNEQFF. The CDR3 nucleotides are TGTGCCAGCAGCCCGCGGACAGGGGGATACAATGAGCAGTTCTTC. The complete variable domain, with remaining parts taken from reference TRBV9 and TRBJ2-1, reads DSGVTQTPKHLITATGQRVTLRCSPRSGDLSVYWYQQSLDQGLQFLIQYYNGEERAKGNILERFSAQQFPDLHSELNLSSLELGDSALYFCASSPRTGGYNEQFFGPGTRLTVL.

This chain connects TRBV3-1 (or the pseudogene TRBV3-2) to TRBJ1-5; D call uncertain. Looked up from germline, CDR1 is LGHDT and CDR2 is YNNKEL (reference sequence). The CDR3 contains 15 residues. V was pared by 0 bases and J by 0 bases, with 6 bases between. CDR3 sequence: CASSQDGYSNQPQHF. The CDR3 coding sequence is TGTGCCAGCAGCCAAGACGGGTATAGCAATCAGCCCCAGCATTTT.

The chain couples TRBV20-1 to TRBJ1-1, with D hard to call. Germline V gene sequence: CDR1 DFQATT, CDR2 SNEGSKA (reference sequence). Trimming stripped 3 bases from V and 4 bases from J, with 6 bases between. This CDR3 is 11 amino acids long. The CDR3 region has the DNA TGCAGTGCTAGCCCCCTCACTGAAGCTTTCTTT. Translating it yields CSASPLTEAFF.

The rearrangement links TRBV30 to TRBJ1-2; 8 nucleotides line up with TRBD1. V gave up 7 bases and J gave up 4 bases; unmatched junction bases: 8. Per germline, CDR1 GTSNPN and CDR2 SVGIG (reference sequence). The CDR3 spans 13 residues. For the CDR3, the DNA is TGTGCCTACCTGGACAGGGCTCGCTATGGCTACACCTTC. This sequence encodes CAYLDRARYGYTF.

The gene calls are TRBV19 and TRBJ2-2, with a weak D call TRBD2 (8 bases). The V and J ends lost 9 bases and 9 bases respectively, with 32 bases between them. The CDR3 has 18 amino acids. CDR1 is LNHDA and CDR2 is SQIVND in the germline V gene (reference sequence). As DNA, the CDR3 is TGTGCCAGAAAAAGTTGTGGACAGGCGGGACTAGGACACCGGGAGCTGTTTTTT. Residues: CARKSCGQAGLGHRELFF. The whole variable domain, remainder taken from reference TRBV19 and TRBJ2-2, is DGGITQSPKYLFRKEGQNVTLSCEQNLNHDAMYWYRQDPGQGLRLIYYSQIVNDFQKGDIAEGYSVSREKKESFPLTVTSAQKNPTAFYLCARKSCGQAGLGHRELFFGEGSRLTVL.

This chain joins TRBV5-1 and TRBJ1-1; 8 nucleotides align to TRBD1. This CDR3 has 16 amino acids. Germline CDR1 and CDR2: SGHRS and YFSETQ. J gave up 0 bases and V 4 bases, and 8 bases lay outside the gene matches. CDR3 residues: CASSGLTGVMNTEAFF. DNA of the CDR3: TGCGCCAGCAGCGGACTGACAGGGGTCATGAACACTGAAGCTTTCTTT.